The clone carrying this T cell receptor beta chain was recorded a few times. PCR amplification relied on 60 Vbeta primers (plus 13 Jbeta primers). Assay used: immunoSEQ multiplex PCR; TCRdb lists only in-frame clones, some missing. The table lists about 120,000 clones, around two thirds of them singletons. Per the germline V gene, CDR1 is SGHTA and CDR2 is FQGTGA. This CDR3 region has 15 residues. Trimming removed 6 bases from V and 3 bases from J; junction bases left unmatched: 8. This sample is part of a study of cytomegalovirus exposure and HLA in healthy donors. In the study overall: Out of fewer than 500 genotyped donors, about 84% belonged to the Caucasian-associated ancestry cluster.

The receptor comes from a woman aged 40-49 years in good health and CMV-seropositive. This rearrangement joins TRBV7-3 to TRBJ2-3; TRBD1 agrees at 8 bases. Specimen: PBMCs. This CDR3 is CASRKGTGGTDTQYF. The CDR3 bases are TGTGCCAGCAGGAAGGGGACAGGAGGGACAGATACGCAGTATTTT.